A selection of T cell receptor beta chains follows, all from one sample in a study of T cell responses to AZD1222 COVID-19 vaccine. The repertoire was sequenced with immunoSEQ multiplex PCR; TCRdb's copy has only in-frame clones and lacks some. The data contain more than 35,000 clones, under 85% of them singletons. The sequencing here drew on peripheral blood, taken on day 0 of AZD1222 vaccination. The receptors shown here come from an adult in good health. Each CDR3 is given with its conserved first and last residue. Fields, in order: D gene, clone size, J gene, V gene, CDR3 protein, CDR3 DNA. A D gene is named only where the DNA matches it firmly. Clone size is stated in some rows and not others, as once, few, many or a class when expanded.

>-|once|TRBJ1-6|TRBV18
CASSPQGKGNSPLHF
TGTGCCAGCTCACCACAGGGGAAGGGGAATTCACCCCTCCACTTT
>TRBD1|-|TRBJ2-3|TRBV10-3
CAISEPGTGADTQYF
TGTGCCATCAGTGAGCCCGGGACAGGGGCAGATACGCAGTATTTT
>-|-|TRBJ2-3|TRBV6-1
CASSEEPGVPDTQYF
TGTGCCAGCAGTGAAGAACCGGGAGTGCCAGATACGCAGTATTTT
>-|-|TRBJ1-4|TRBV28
CASRTGNEKLFF
TGTGCCAGCCGAACAGGGAATGAAAAACTGTTTTTT
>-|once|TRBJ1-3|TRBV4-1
CASSQFSGVNGNTIYF
TGCGCCAGCAGCCAATTTTCAGGGGTTAATGGAAACACCATATATTTT
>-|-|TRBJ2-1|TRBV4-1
CASSQGPSSYNEQFF
TGCGCCAGCAGCCAAGGACCAAGCTCCTACAATGAGCAGTTCTTC
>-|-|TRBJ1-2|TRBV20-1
CSASTMGSYTF
TGCAGTGCTAGTACAATGGGCAGCTACACCTTC
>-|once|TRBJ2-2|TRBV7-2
CASSLAGMDTGELFF
TGTGCCAGCAGCTTAGCCGGGATGGACACCGGGGAGCTGTTTTTT
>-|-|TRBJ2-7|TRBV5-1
CASSLEAGVVYEQYF
TGCGCCAGCAGCTTGGAGGCAGGGGTGGTGTACGAGCAGTACTTC
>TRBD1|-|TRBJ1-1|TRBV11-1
CASSYRTGTNTEAFF
TGTGCCAGCAGCTATCGGACAGGGACGAACACTGAAGCTTTCTTT
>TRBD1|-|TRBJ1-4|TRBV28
CASSLLAGQGFFSFSPPTNEKLFF
TGTGCCAGCAGTTTATTGGCTGGACAGGGGTTTTTTTCGTTTTCTCCCCCAACTAATGAAAAACTGTTTTTT
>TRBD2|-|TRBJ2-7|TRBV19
CASSIIAGSYEQYF
TGTGCCAGTAGTATTATAGCGGGATCCTACGAGCAGTACTTC
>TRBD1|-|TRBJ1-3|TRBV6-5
CASSSGQGGGNTIYF
TGTGCCAGCAGTTCCGGACAGGGGGGAGGAAACACCATATATTTT
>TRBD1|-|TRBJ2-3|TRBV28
CASSNGQGDTDTQYF
TGTGCCAGCAGTAACGGACAGGGGGATACAGATACGCAGTATTTT
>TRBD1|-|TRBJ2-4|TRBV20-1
CSVDRENIQYF
TGCAGTGTGGACAGGGAAAACATTCAGTACTTC
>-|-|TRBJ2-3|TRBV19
CASSTRRRTSTDTQYF
TGTGCCAGTAGTACCCGACGGAGGACCAGCACAGATACGCAGTATTTT
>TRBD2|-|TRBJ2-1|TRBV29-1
CSVERLAGKANEQFF
TGCAGCGTTGAAAGACTAGCGGGAAAGGCGAATGAGCAGTTCTTC
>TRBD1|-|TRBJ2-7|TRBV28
CASSRTGPDEQYF
TGTGCCAGCAGTCGGACAGGGCCGGACGAGCAGTACTTC
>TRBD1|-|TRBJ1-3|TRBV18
CASSPPGQSGNTIYF
TGTGCCAGCTCACCCCCGGGACAGTCTGGAAACACCATATATTTT
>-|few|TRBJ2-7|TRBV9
CASSVGQRTYEQYF
TGTGCCAGCAGCGTAGGCCAGCGTACCTACGAGCAGTACTTC
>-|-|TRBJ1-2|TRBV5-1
CASSLTARWNGYTF
TGCGCCAGCAGCTTGACTGCCCGTTGGAATGGCTACACCTTC
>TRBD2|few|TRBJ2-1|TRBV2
CASRRGGSSYNEQFF
TGTGCCAGCAGGCGCGGGGGGAGCTCCTACAATGAGCAGTTCTTC
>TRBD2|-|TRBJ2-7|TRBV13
CASSQGTSGSSYEQYF
TGTGCCAGCAGCCAAGGGACTAGCGGGAGCTCCTACGAGCAGTACTTC
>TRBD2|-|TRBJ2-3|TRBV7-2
CASSLESLAGGPTDTQYF
TGTGCCAGCAGCTTAGAGTCTCTAGCGGGGGGGCCGACAGATACGCAGTATTTT
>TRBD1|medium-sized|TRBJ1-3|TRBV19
CASSRDRVFAGNTIYF
TGTGCCAGTAGCCGCGACAGGGTTTTTGCTGGAAACACCATATATTTT
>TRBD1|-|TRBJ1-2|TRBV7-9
CASSLEGQYYGYTF
TGTGCCAGCAGCTTGGAGGGACAGTACTATGGCTACACCTTC
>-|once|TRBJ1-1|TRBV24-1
CATSDRLPKAFF
TGTGCCACCAGTGACCGCCTCCCGAAAGCTTTCTTT
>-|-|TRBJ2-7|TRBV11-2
CASTRPGRGKQYF
TGTGCCAGCACCCGCCCGGGGAGAGGTAAGCAGTACTTC
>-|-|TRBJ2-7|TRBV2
CASSGVGDYEQYF
TGTGCCAGCAGTGGGGTAGGTGACTACGAGCAGTACTTC
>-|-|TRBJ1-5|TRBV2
CASSALGLEGNQPQHF
TGTGCCAGCAGTGCGTTGGGTTTGGAGGGGAATCAGCCCCAGCATTTT
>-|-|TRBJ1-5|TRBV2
CASSEISGSNQPQHF
TGTGCCAGCAGTGAAATCTCAGGGAGTAATCAGCCCCAGCATTTT
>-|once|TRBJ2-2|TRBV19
CASSPRGTTGELFF
TGTGCCAGTAGCCCTCGGGGGACCACCGGGGAGCTGTTTTTT
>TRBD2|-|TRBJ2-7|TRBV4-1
CASSQVGSGGPKSF
TGCGCCAGCAGCCAAGTGGGGTCGGGAGGGCCGAAGAGTTTC
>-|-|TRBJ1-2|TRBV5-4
CASSSAPDRDTDGYTF
TGTGCCAGCAGCTCGGCCCCGGACCGGGACACAGATGGCTACACCTTC
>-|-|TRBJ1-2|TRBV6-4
CASSDSDFGGYTF
TGTGCCAGCAGTGACTCGGACTTCGGTGGCTACACCTTC
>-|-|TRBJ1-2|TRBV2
CASSPQGYYGYTF
TGTGCCAGCAGTCCACAGGGATACTATGGCTACACCTTC
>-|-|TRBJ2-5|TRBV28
CASSLRLLGYQETQYF
TGTGCCAGCAGTTTAAGGCTTCTGGGGTACCAAGAGACCCAGTACTTC
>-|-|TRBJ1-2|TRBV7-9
CASSLGLRAGGYTF
TGTGCCAGCAGCTTAGGACTCAGGGCTGGCGGCTACACCTTC
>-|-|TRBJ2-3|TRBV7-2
CAGAGGKSTDTQYF
TGTGCCGGGGCTGGGGGGAAGAGCACAGATACGCAGTATTTT
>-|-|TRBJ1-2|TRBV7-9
CASSLARGARYGYTF
TGTGCCAGCAGCTTAGCGCGGGGAGCCCGCTATGGCTACACCTTC
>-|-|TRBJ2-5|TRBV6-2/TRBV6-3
CASSHGGETQYF
TGTGCCAGCAGCCACGGTGGCGAGACCCAGTACTTC
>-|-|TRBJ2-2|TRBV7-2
CASSQGPPPNTGELFF
TGTGCCAGCAGCCAAGGGCCCCCTCCGAACACCGGGGAGCTGTTTTTT
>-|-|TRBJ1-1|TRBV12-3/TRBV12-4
CASSFGGMGEAFF
TGTGCCAGCAGTTTTGGGGGCATGGGTGAAGCTTTCTTT
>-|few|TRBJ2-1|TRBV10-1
CASSESGGTEYNEQFF
TGCGCCAGCAGTGAGTCAGGGGGGACCGAGTACAATGAGCAGTTCTTC
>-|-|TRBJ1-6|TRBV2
CASSPSTGSNSPLHF
TGTGCCAGCAGCCCGTCCACAGGGTCTAATTCACCCCTCCACTTT
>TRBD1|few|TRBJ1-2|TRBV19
CASSIWDRDHYGYTF
TGTGCCAGTAGTATATGGGACAGGGATCACTATGGCTACACCTTC
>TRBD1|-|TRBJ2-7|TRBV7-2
CASSPTGGPYEQYF
TGTGCCAGCAGCCCGACAGGGGGCCCCTACGAGCAGTACTTC
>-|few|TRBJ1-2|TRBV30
CAWSLQANYGYTF
TGTGCCTGGAGTTTACAGGCTAACTATGGCTACACCTTC
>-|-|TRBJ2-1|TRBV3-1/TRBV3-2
CASSQRGGAPDEQFF
TGTGCCAGCAGCCAAAGGGGGGGGGCGCCGGATGAGCAGTTCTTC
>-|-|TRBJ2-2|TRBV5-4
CASSQSGELFF
TGTGCCAGCAGCCAGTCCGGGGAGCTGTTTTTT
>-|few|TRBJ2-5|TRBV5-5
CASSLSFREQETQYF
TGTGCCAGCAGCCTCAGCTTTCGGGAACAAGAGACCCAGTACTTC
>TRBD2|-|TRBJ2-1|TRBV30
CAYTGLAGVRQFF
TGTGCCTATACGGGACTAGCGGGGGTTAGGCAGTTCTTC
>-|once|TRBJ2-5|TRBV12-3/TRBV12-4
CASQTGRRETQYF
TGTGCCAGCCAGACAGGGAGGCGGGAGACCCAGTACTTC
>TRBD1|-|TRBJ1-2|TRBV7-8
CASSQADRGGYGYTF
TGTGCCAGCAGCCAAGCGGACAGGGGAGGGTATGGCTACACCTTC
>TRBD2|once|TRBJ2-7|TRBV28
CASSPLGGWSSQYF
TGTGCCAGCAGCCCCCTGGGGGGGTGGAGTTCACAGTACTTC